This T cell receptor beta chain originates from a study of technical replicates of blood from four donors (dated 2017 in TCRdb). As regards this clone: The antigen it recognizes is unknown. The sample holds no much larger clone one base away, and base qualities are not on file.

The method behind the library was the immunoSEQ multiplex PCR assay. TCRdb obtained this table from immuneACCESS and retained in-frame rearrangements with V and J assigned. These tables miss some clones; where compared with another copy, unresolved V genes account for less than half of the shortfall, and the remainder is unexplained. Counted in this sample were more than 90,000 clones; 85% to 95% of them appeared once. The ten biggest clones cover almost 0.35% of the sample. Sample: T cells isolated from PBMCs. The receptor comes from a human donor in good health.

This receptor carries the CDR3 CASSVGASGNTIYF. The DNA reads TGCGCCAGCAGTGTCGGAGCATCTGGAAACACCATATATTTT. This receptor chain uses TRBV10-1 and TRBJ1-3; the D gene cannot be named for sure. CDR1 and CDR2, per the germline V gene (reference sequence), are WNHNN and SYGVQD. From the cysteine up to the phenylalanine, the CDR3 has a length of 14 residues. Only the CDR3 region is kept as DNA, spanning 42 bases read in frame from base 1. Between the V and J ends, shortened by 4 bases and 1 base respectively, the junction contains 8 bases.